These 7 T cell receptor beta chains were sequenced from one sample in a study of T cell clusters in autoimmune cytopenias (dated by TCRdb to the late 2010s). Per sample, approximately 270 ng of peripheral blood genomic DNA, approximately 37,500 genome equivalents, was used for TRB amplification. Sequencing was performed on an Illumina MiSeq. TRB rearrangements were amplified by multiplex PCR using a touch-down protocol with TRB-A and TRB-B primer pools mixed in one tube. Following TCRdb reprocessing, every CDR3 protein sequence forms one entry, and DNA is not provided. The sample's table lists a count of under 9,000 distinct CDR3 sequences. Clones ranked in the top ten supply roughly a third of the sample. These data are also associated with another study on T cell repertoires in aging, cancer and after chemotherapy.

Sequenced input: peripheral blood. All receptors come from a human donor in good health.

According to its frequency, this clonotype is medium-sized. The chain joins TRBV29-1 to TRBJ2-4. Germline V lookup: CDR1 SQVTM, CDR2 ANQGSEA. This CDR3 region has 16 residues. CDR3 residues: CSVEDPMALAKNIQYF.

The chain joins TRBV6-1 to TRBJ2-2; TCRdb names TRBD1, which stays unverified in the absence of DNA. CDR3 length: 14 amino acids. Germline V gene data show CDR1 as MNHNS and CDR2 as SASEGT. This chain's CDR3 is CASINRGGTGELFF.

The J gene is TRBJ2-1, the V gene TRBV27; the D call of TRBD1 rests on TCRdb alone, since no DNA is present to check it. Germline CDR1 reads MNHEY; CDR2 reads SMNVEV (reference sequence). CDR3 length: 15 amino acids. The CDR3 is CASSLGTGLYNEQFF.

The chain has TRBV18 and TRBJ1-6; TCRdb's D call, TRBD1, is unchecked because there is no DNA. The CDR3 is 14 amino acids. Looked up from germline, CDR1 is KGHSH and CDR2 is LQKENI. The CDR3 reads CASSGGQGGSPLHF.

The chain carries TRBV28 and TRBJ2-7; TCRdb's assignment of TRBD2 cannot be checked, as there is no DNA. From germline, CDR1 is MDHEN and CDR2 SYDVKM. The CDR3 is 14 residues long. The CDR3 loop is CASSFLAGRDEQYF.

The chain combines TRBV18 with TRBJ2-3; TCRdb proposes TRBD2, but this gene call is untestable without DNA. The CDR3 length is 16 residues. From germline, CDR1 is KGHSH and CDR2 LQKENI. CDR3 sequence: CASSPLRGGGGDTQYF.

V and J are TRBV6-5 and TRBJ2-1; the D call from TCRdb, TRBD1, cannot be confirmed without DNA. The CDR3 consists of 16 residues. The germline V gene has CDR1 MNHEY and CDR2 SVGAGI. The CDR3 reads CASRSWDSRSYNEQFF.